The T cell receptor (beta chain) under discussion was sequenced for a study of sequential checkpoint blockade in melanoma. Trimming removed 3 bases from V and 3 bases from J, with 15 bases in between. Germline values: CDR1 MNHEY, CDR2 SMNVEV (reference sequence). The CDR3 is 15 residues long. Described treatment: randomized to nivolumab then ipilimumab (arm A) or the reverse (arm B). DNA-damaging chemotherapy had not been given to any patient beforehand. From thawed PBMCs, live CD3+CD8+ cells negative for CD19 and CD56 were sorted. Data came from immunoSEQ multiplex PCR; TCRdb stores just in-frame clones and leaves some out. The table lists more than 35,000 clones, approximately 91% of them singletons.

The rearrangement links TRBV27 to TRBJ2-7; D possibly corresponds to TRBD1 (7 bases). Specimen: CD8+ T cells sorted from blood (inferred from file names), collected from a patient given nivolumab and ipilimumab in sequence. This sequence originates from a human donor with melanoma. The CDR3 nucleotides read TGTGCCAGCAGTTTCCAGGGGGGTTCTCTCTACGAGCAGTACTTC. Amino acids: CASSFQGGSLYEQYF.